Below, 23 T cell receptor beta chains from the same sample are listed, as sequenced in a study of T cell changes during pregnancy in multiple sclerosis. Here immunoSEQ multiplex PCR was the method, and the copy in TCRdb shows in-frame clones only, minus some. The data contain some 120,000 clones, about 95% of them singletons. The sample here was peripheral blood, taken after pregnancy. The receptors were gathered from a female donor with multiple sclerosis, enrolled in a pregnancy study.

The chain combines TRBV28 with TRBJ2-7; D perhaps matches TRBD1 (6 bases). Germline CDR1 MDHEN, CDR2 SYDVKM. With 6 bases removed from V and 0 bases from J, the gap between germline ends came to 18 bases. The CDR3 sequence is 16 residues long. CDR3 nucleotides: TGTGCCAGCAGGCGATCGACAGGTTTCCTCTCCTACGAGCAGTACTTC. This encodes CASRRSTGFLSYEQYF.

The V call is TRBV7-6, the J call TRBJ2-7; no firm D call. V lost 2 bases to trimming and J lost 7 bases, with 9 bases between them. Per the germline V gene, CDR1 is SGHVS and CDR2 is FNYEAQ. The CDR3 has 12 amino acids. The DNA for the CDR3 is TGTGCCAGCAGCTTAATTTCCGGGGAGCAGTACTTC. This codes for CASSLISGEQYF. Filled out from reference TRBV7-6 and TRBJ2-7, the complete variable domain reads GAGVSQSPRYKVTKRGQDVALRCDPISGHVSLYWYRQALGQGPEFLTYFNYEAQQDKSGLPNDRFSAERPEGSISTLTIQRTEQRDSAMYRCASSLISGEQYFGPGTRLTVT.

V gene TRBV5-1 combines with J gene TRBJ2-5; 14 bases line up with TRBD2. With 5 bases clipped from V and 5 bases from J, the junction kept 11 bases outside the gene matches. The CDR3 is 17 residues long. Germline V gives CDR1 SGHRS, CDR2 YFSETQ. Here the CDR3 reads CASSTGLAGVGMETQYF. For the CDR3, the DNA is TGCGCCAGCAGTACGGGACTAGCGGGGGTGGGGATGGAGACCCAGTACTTC.

The CDR3 loop reads CASSLIDRVNTEAFF. The CDR3 coding sequence is TGTGCCAGCAGTTTAATAGACAGGGTGAACACTGAAGCTTTCTTT. The chain couples TRBV28 to TRBJ1-1; 7 bases are a match to TRBD1. With 2 bases clipped from V and 0 bases from J, the junction kept 3 bases outside the gene matches. CDR1 and CDR2 from the germline V gene are MDHEN and SYDVKM. This CDR3 region has 15 residues.

The CDR3 DNA follows: TGTGCCAGCAGCCTTAATCCTTCCCGAGGCCTCTCCTACGAGCAGTACTTC. Translation: CASSLNPSRGLSYEQYF. The chain joins TRBV14 to TRBJ2-7; D uncertain. Germline CDR1 and CDR2: SGHDN and FVKESK. V shed 4 bases and J shed 0 bases, with 19 bases lying between them. There are 17 residues in the CDR3.

The chain links TRBV11-2 to TRBJ2-5; D not certain. Germline values: CDR1 SGHAT, CDR2 FQNNGV. Trimming stripped 5 bases from V and 5 bases from J, with 15 bases between. The CDR3 is 14 amino acids. CDR3 residues: CASSKGDELETQYF. Here the CDR3 DNA reads TGTGCCAGCAGCAAAGGAGACGAGCTGGAGACCCAGTACTTC. The whole variable domain, remainder taken from reference TRBV11-2 and TRBJ2-5, is EAGVAQSPRYKIIEKRQSVAFWCNPISGHATLYWYQQILGQGPKLLIQFQNNGVVDDSQLPKDRFSAERLKGVDSTLKIQPAKLEDSAVYLCASSKGDELETQYFGPGTRLLVL.

This clone occurred once. This chain connects TRBV6-1 to TRBJ2-3, with 7 bases identical to TRBD2. The CDR3 is 16 amino acids. Germline CDR1 reads MNHNS; CDR2 reads SASEGT. The junction had 9 bases not matched to a gene; V was cut back by 2 bases and J by 4 bases. For the CDR3, the DNA is TGTGCCAGCAGTGAATTGGGGGGAGGGCCCGCAGATACGCAGTATTTT. It specifies CASSELGGGPADTQYF.

The chain couples TRBV2 to TRBJ2-3; a weak D match, TRBD1 (6 bases). Germline V CDR1 and CDR2: SNHLY, FYNNEI. The CDR3 spans 15 residues. The V end was cut by 5 bases, the J end by 2 bases, with 14 bases between. This CDR3 reads CASSLEGQLTDTQYF. The CDR3, as DNA: TGTGCCAGCAGTCTTGAAGGACAGCTCACAGATACGCAGTATTTT.

This clone has more than one count but fewer than ten. The chain combines TRBV30 with TRBJ1-1; weak D call: TRBD1 (5 bases). The CDR3 covers 13 residues. V shed 5 bases and J shed 0 bases, with 10 bases lying between them. Germline CDR1 reads GTSNPN; CDR2 reads SVGIG (reference sequence). CDR3 nucleotide sequence: TGTGCCTGGGGGCGGGGGATGAACACTGAAGCTTTCTTT. Translated: CAWGRGMNTEAFF.

The gene calls are TRBV9 and TRBJ2-3; 7 bases line up with TRBD2. Germline CDR1 SGDLS, CDR2 YYNGEE. There are 17 residues in the CDR3. The V and J ends lost 0 bases and 0 bases, in that order; junction bases with no gene match: 7. The CDR3 loop is CASSVATLGGSTDTQYF. The CDR3 DNA is TGTGCCAGCAGCGTAGCTACGTTGGGGGGGAGCACAGATACGCAGTATTTT. The variable domain in full, completed from reference TRBV9 and TRBJ2-3, reads DSGVTQTPKHLITATGQRVTLRCSPRSGDLSVYWYQQSLDQGLQFLIQYYNGEERAKGNILERFSAQQFPDLHSELNLSSLELGDSALYFCASSVATLGGSTDTQYFGPGTRLTVL.

The rearrangement uses TRBV19 and TRBJ2-1, with D possibly TRBD1 on 6 matching bases. Trimming pared 5 bases from V and 6 bases from J, leaving 14 bases between. Germline CDR1 is LNHDA and CDR2 is SQIVND (reference sequence). The CDR3 runs 14 residues. The CDR3 region is CASSFQGPVNEQFF. The CDR3 DNA reads as TGTGCCAGTAGTTTCCAGGGGCCGGTCAATGAGCAGTTCTTC.

V usage is TRBV5-4 and J usage is TRBJ2-1; 7 bases line up with TRBD2. The J segment lost 3 bases and the V segment lost 0 bases, leaving 6 bases of the junction unmatched. CDR3 length: 16 amino acids. The V gene's germline CDR1 is SGHNT and CDR2 YYREEE (reference sequence). CDR3 protein: CASSLARLAVYNEQFF. In nucleotides, the CDR3 is TGTGCCAGCAGCTTGGCCCGGCTAGCGGTCTACAATGAGCAGTTCTTC.

This chain joins TRBV10-3 and TRBJ1-5, with D possibly matching TRBD1 (6 bases). The CDR3 has 14 amino acids. Germline V gene sequence: CDR1 ENHRY, CDR2 SYGVKD. V dropped 4 bases and J dropped 5 bases, with 12 bases sitting between them. CDR3 in amino acids: CAISGGAGDQPQHF. The CDR3 region has the DNA TGTGCCATCAGTGGAGGGGCAGGGGATCAGCCCCAGCATTTT.

V and J are TRBV28 and TRBJ2-1; TRBD2 matches 7 bases. CDR3 size: 15 residues. Germline trimming cut 1 base from V and 6 bases from J; bases unmatched to any gene: 6. Germline V gene data show CDR1 as MDHEN and CDR2 as SYDVKM. The CDR3 DNA sequence: TGTGCCAGCAGTTTATACCAGGGACTATCCAATGAGCAGTTCTTC. It encodes CASSLYQGLSNEQFF.

The chain joins TRBV6-1 to TRBJ2-1; no clear D gene. CDR3 length: 16 residues. Germline V gene sequence: CDR1 MNHNS, CDR2 SASEGT. With 2 bases removed from V and 1 base from J, the gap between germline ends came to 12 bases. CDR3 DNA sequence: TGTGCCAGCAGTGAACAGCAGGCACCATCCTACAATGAGCAGTTCTTC. This sequence encodes CASSEQQAPSYNEQFF.

V usage is TRBV7-9 and J usage is TRBJ1-1, with 7 bases matching TRBD1. Germline V gives CDR1 SEHNR, CDR2 FQNEAQ (reference sequence). Trimming took 7 bases from V and 4 from J; bases not matched to a gene: 6. This CDR3 has 13 residues. CDR3 bases: TGTGCCAGCACCAAACAGGGGTCCACTGAAGCTTTCTTT. Translation: CASTKQGSTEAFF.

The V gene is TRBV19, the J gene TRBJ1-5, with D possibly matching TRBD1 (6 bases). Trimming stripped 7 bases from V and 0 bases from J, with 16 bases between. There are 16 residues in the CDR3. Germline V gene sequence: CDR1 LNHDA, CDR2 SQIVND (reference sequence). The CDR3 nucleotides read TGTGCCAGTAAATCCCAGGGGTGGGATAGCAATCAGCCCCAGCATTTT. This codes for CASKSQGWDSNQPQHF.

The CDR3 region has the DNA TGTGCCAGCAGCTTAGCCCGAAGAAAACCTAGCGGCATAGCTGGGGAGCAGTACTTC. Its translation is CASSLARRKPSGIAGEQYF. The chain has TRBV7-6 and TRBJ2-7, with 7 bases matching TRBD2. This CDR3 spans 19 amino acids. Germline CDR1 is SGHVS and CDR2 is FNYEAQ. V shed 0 bases, J shed 7 bases, and the junction held 21 bases outside the gene matches.

J is TRBJ2-2 and V is TRBV7-3, with D possibly TRBD1 on 5 matching bases. CDR3 length: 14 residues. Germline lookup yields CDR1 SGHTA and CDR2 FQGTGA. V was pared by 6 bases and J by 5 bases, with 13 bases between. The CDR3 sequence: CASSYYQGTGELFF. The CDR3 nucleotides are TGTGCCAGCAGTTATTACCAGGGAACCGGGGAGCTGTTTTTT.

The chain is built from TRBV10-3 and TRBJ2-7; 9 nucleotides align to TRBD2. The CDR3 loop spans 16 amino acids. V dropped 4 bases and J dropped 1; count of bases not matched to a gene: 8. In germline, CDR1 is ENHRY, CDR2 SYGVKD. This CDR3 is CAISVRLAGISYEQYF. CDR3 DNA: TGTGCCATCAGTGTGCGGCTAGCGGGAATATCCTACGAGCAGTACTTC.

This sequence joins TRBV6-1 and TRBJ2-2, with 7 bases identical to TRBD2. The ends lost 1 base at V and 6 bases at J; junction bases unmatched: 5. The CDR3 length is 15 residues. Germline CDR1 is MNHNS and CDR2 is SASEGT. The CDR3 bases are TGTGCCAGCAGTGAAGTAGGCGCGGGAGCCGGGGAGCTGTTTTTT. As protein: CASSEVGAGAGELFF.

A single count supports this clone. The V and J genes are TRBV5-6 and TRBJ2-7; 7 nucleotides match TRBD1. Looked up from germline, CDR1 is SGHDT and CDR2 is YYEEEE. This CDR3 has 13 amino acids. After removal of 4 bases from V and 3 bases from J, the junction contained 4 bases not matched to a gene. The CDR3 DNA reads as TGTGCCAGCAGCGGGACAGCCTACTACGAGCAGTACTTC. Protein product: CASSGTAYYEQYF.

For this clone: Its ends do not fully match the called genes, so a read error is possible. The V gene is TRBV7-9, the J gene TRBJ2-1; 14 bases line up with TRBD2. Germline CDR1 reads SEHNR; CDR2 reads FQNEAQ (reference sequence). This CDR3 has 17 residues. The CDR3 loop reads CASSLLGLAGAYNEQFF. Here the CDR3 DNA reads TGTGCCAGCAGCTTGTTGGGACTAGCGGGAGCCTATAATGAGCAGTTCTTC.